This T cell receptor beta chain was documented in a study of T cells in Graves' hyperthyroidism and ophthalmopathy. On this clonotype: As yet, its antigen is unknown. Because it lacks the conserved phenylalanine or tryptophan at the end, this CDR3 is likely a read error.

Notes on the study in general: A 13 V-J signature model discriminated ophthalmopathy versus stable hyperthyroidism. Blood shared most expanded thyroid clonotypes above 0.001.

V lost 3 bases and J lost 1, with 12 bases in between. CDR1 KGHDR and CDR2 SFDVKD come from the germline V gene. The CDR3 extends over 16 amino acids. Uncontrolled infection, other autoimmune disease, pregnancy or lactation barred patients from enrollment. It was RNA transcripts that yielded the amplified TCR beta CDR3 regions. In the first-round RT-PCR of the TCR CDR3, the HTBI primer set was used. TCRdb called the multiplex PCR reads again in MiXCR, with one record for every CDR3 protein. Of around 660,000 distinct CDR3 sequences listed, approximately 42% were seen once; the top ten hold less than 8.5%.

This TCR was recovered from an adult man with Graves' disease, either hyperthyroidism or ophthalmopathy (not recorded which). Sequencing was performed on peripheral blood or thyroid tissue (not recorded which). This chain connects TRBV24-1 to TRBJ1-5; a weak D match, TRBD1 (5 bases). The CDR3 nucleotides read TGTGCCACCAGTGATCGCGCGGGGGGGAGCAATCAGCCCCAGCATCTT. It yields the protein CATSDRAGGSNQPQHL.